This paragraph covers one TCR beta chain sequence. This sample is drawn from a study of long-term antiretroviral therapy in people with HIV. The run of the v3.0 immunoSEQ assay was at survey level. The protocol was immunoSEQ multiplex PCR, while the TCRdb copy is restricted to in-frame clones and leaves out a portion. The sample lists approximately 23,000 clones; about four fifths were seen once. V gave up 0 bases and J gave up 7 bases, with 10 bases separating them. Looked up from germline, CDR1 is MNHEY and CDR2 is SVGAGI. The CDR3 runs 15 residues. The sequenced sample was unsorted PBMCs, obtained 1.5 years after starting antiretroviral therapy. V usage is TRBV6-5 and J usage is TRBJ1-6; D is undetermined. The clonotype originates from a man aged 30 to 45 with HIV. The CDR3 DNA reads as TGTGCCAGCAGTTACTCGTCGGGATCCAATTCACCCCTCCACTTT. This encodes CASSYSSGSNSPLHF.